Shown below are 19 T cell receptor beta chains from a single sample sequenced in a study of CD8 T cells in ankylosing spondylitis. From the 5' RACE reads, TCRdb called clonotypes with MiXCR, one entry per CDR3 protein. Of a few hundred thousand distinct CDR3 sequences listed, about 10% are singletons. The sample taken for sequencing was blood, either unsorted or a sorted T cell fraction (not recorded which). All receptors come from a male donor with ankylosing spondylitis or in good health (not recorded which).

CDR3 sequence: CASSEMGLAENEQFF. The CDR3 DNA follows: TGTGCCAGCAGCGAAATGGGACTAGCTGAGAATGAGCAGTTCTTC. This chain connects TRBV5-5 to TRBJ2-1; 9 bases match TRBD2. With V trimmed by 4 bases and J by 7 bases, 9 bases remained unmatched. The CDR3 is 15 residues long. Per the germline V gene, CDR1 is SGHKS and CDR2 is YYEKEE (reference sequence).

This clonotype was observed many times. The DNA is left out, because the CDR3 cannot be placed on it with certainty; the CDR3 is given as TCRdb lists it. J is TRBJ1-2 and V is TRBV6-1. The CDR3 is 11 amino acids long, termini counted. Per the germline V gene, CDR1 is MNHNS and CDR2 is SASEGT. CDR3 region: CASILDYGYTF.

This clonotype occurred many times. The J gene is TRBJ2-7, the V gene TRBV5-1, with no clear D. From germline, CDR1 is SGHRS and CDR2 YFSETQ. The CDR3 totals 15 residues. V was cut by 0 bases and J by 4 bases, with 14 bases left in between. Written as DNA, the CDR3 is TGCGCCAGCAGCTTGGCCCCGGACGGGTTATACGAGCAGTACTTC. Amino acids: CASSLAPDGLYEQYF.

This clonotype showed up just a few times. The chain couples TRBV2 to TRBJ1-4; 9 positions match TRBD1. The CDR3 runs to 16 residues. CDR1 is SNHLY, CDR2 FYNNEI, per germline. J was trimmed by 2 bases and V by 8 bases; bases with no gene match: 9. DNA of the CDR3: TGTGCCAGCGTCGGGACAGGGCGATGGACTAATGAAAAACTGTTTTTT. Its translation is CASVGTGRWTNEKLFF.

J is TRBJ2-7 and V is TRBV20-1; D unclear. V lost 7 bases, J lost 5 bases, and 24 bases lay in between. Germline values: CDR1 DFQATT, CDR2 SNEGSKA (reference sequence). The CDR3 has 15 amino acids. The chain's CDR3 is CSVLKRLFEENEQYF. The CDR3 coding sequence is TGCAGTGTCCTAAAGCGACTCTTCGAGGAGAACGAGCAGTACTTC.

The chain is built from TRBV7-2 and TRBJ2-7; tentatively, D is TRBD2 (5 bases). CDR1 and CDR2 (germline): SGHTA, FQGNSA. This CDR3 is 17 amino acids long. Trimming stripped 3 bases from V and 0 bases from J, with 18 bases between. CDR3: CASSFPGRRRSSYEQYF. The CDR3 DNA reads as TGTGCCAGCAGCTTTCCCGGACGGAGGAGAAGCTCCTACGAGCAGTACTTC. Full variable domain (outside the CDR3, taken from reference TRBV7-2 and TRBJ2-7): GAGVSQSPSNKVTEKGKDVELRCDPISGHTALYWYRQSLGQGLEFLIYFQGNSAPDKSGLPSDRFSAERTGGSVSTLTIQRTQQEDSAVYLCASSFPGRRRSSYEQYFGPGTRLTVT.

The J gene is TRBJ2-1, the V gene TRBV23-1; TRBD2 matches 7 bases. TRBV23-1 is recorded as an ORF, its role being uncertain. The CDR3 loop spans 17 amino acids. Trimming removed 0 bases from V and 9 bases from J; junction bases left unmatched: 14. The chain's CDR3 is CASSQSSGGSFYGEQFF. CDR3 nucleotide sequence: TGCGCCAGCAGTCAATCGTCGGGCGGGAGCTTTTACGGTGAGCAGTTCTTC.

The CDR3 spells CSAIEKGYGYTF. The CDR3 DNA reads TGCAGTGCTATCGAGAAGGGGTATGGCTACACCTTC. The chain links TRBV20-1 to TRBJ1-2, with a tentative D call TRBD1 (5 bases). The V gene lost 4 bases and the J gene lost 5 bases, with 11 bases spanning the gap. The CDR3 extends over 12 amino acids. Germline CDR1 is DFQATT and CDR2 is SNEGSKA (reference sequence).

This clonotype came up many times. The V gene is TRBV4-2, the J gene TRBJ1-3, with D tentatively TRBD1 (6 bases). The germline V gene has CDR1 LGHNA and CDR2 YNFKEQ. The V and J ends lost 3 bases and 1 base respectively, with 13 bases between them. This CDR3 has 16 amino acids. CDR3 DNA sequence: TGTGCCAGCAGCCATGGGACAACCGATTCTGGAAACACCATATATTTT. The encoded protein is CASSHGTTDSGNTIYF.

This clonotype was detected many times. This rearrangement joins TRBV25-1 to TRBJ1-1; D may be TRBD1 (6 bases). Between the trimmed V and J ends, which lost 1 base and 1 base, there was a span of 13 bases. This CDR3 is built from 16 residues. Per germline, CDR1 MGHDK and CDR2 SYGVNS. The CDR3 region is CASSEFRGQPNTEAFF. In DNA form, the CDR3 reads TGTGCCAGCAGTGAATTCCGGGGGCAACCGAACACTGAAGCTTTCTTT. Complete variable domain (other parts from reference TRBV25-1 and TRBJ1-1): EADIYQTPRYLVIGTGKKITLECSQTMGHDKMYWYQQDPGMELHLIHYSYGVNSTEKGDLSSESTVSRIRTEHFPLTLESARPSHTSQYLCASSEFRGQPNTEAFFGQGTRLTVV.

The CDR3 DNA reads TGTGCCAGCAGCTCTGCCCCGGGACAGGTCTTGCTCACCTACAATGAGCAGTTCTTC. Protein product: CASSSAPGQVLLTYNEQFF. J is TRBJ2-1 and V is TRBV11-1, with TRBD1 identical over 8 bases. CDR1 is SGHAT, CDR2 FQDESV, per germline (reference sequence). The CDR3 has 19 amino acids. V shed 4 bases and J 2 bases; nucleotides not matched to a gene: 16.

This clonotype was seen ten or more times. This chain connects TRBV20-1 to TRBJ2-7, with 10 bases fitting TRBD1. This CDR3 region has 13 residues. The V and J ends lost 6 bases and 5 bases, in that order; junction bases with no gene match: 7. CDR1 and CDR2 from the germline V gene are DFQATT and SNEGSKA (reference sequence). The CDR3 bases are TGCAGTGCGAAGACAGGGGGCAGGAACGAGCAGTACTTC. It yields the protein CSAKTGGRNEQYF.

This clonotype was seen repeatedly, ten times or more. The chain has TRBV5-1 and TRBJ2-1, with D possibly matching TRBD2 (5 bases). This CDR3 is 16 amino acids long. The V end was cut by 0 bases, the J end by 9 bases, with 19 bases between. Germline assignment: CDR1 SGHRS and CDR2 YFSETQ. CDR3 DNA sequence: TGCGCCAGCAGCTTGGCCGGGATGAGGTATTCTATTGAGCAGTTCTTC. Its translation: CASSLAGMRYSIEQFF.

The chain joins TRBV10-2 to TRBJ2-2; D unresolved. Germline-derived CDR1 and CDR2 are WSHSY and SAAADI. The CDR3 contains 13 residues. Trimming pared 6 bases from V and 5 bases from J, leaving 10 bases between. The CDR3 DNA sequence: TGCGCCAGCAGCCCAGTCCCGACCGGGGAGCTGTTTTTT. It is translated as CASSPVPTGELFF.

At least ten counts were recorded for this clonotype. The rearrangement uses TRBV29-1 and TRBJ1-1; D ambiguous. Per the germline V gene, CDR1 is SQVTM and CDR2 is ANQGSEA. The V end was cut by 6 bases, the J end by 6 bases, with 20 bases between. The CDR3 consists of 14 residues. CDR3 nucleotide sequence: TGCAGCGTCTACTTCATATCGTTAAAGGCTGAAGCTTTCTTT. The encoded protein is CSVYFISLKAEAFF. Full variable domain (remainder filled in from reference TRBV29-1 and TRBJ1-1): SAVISQKPSRDICQRGTSLTIQCQVDSQVTMMFWYRQQPGQSLTLIATANQGSEATYESGFVIDKFPISRPNLTFSTLTVSNMSPEDSSIYLCSVYFISLKAEAFFGQGTRLTVV.

This clonotype was seen repeatedly, ten times or more. The genes are TRBV5-1 and TRBJ1-1; TRBD1 might be the D (5 bases). The length of the CDR3 is 18 residues. V lost 3 bases and J 1 base, leaving 22 bases between the germline ends. The germline CDR1 and CDR2 sequences are SGHRS and YFSETQ. CDR3: CASSSTGGLFSRNTEAFF. The DNA for the CDR3 is TGCGCCAGCAGCTCTACGGGGGGTTTATTCTCCCGGAACACTGAAGCTTTCTTT. The variable domain in full, completed from reference TRBV5-1 and TRBJ1-1, reads KAGVTQTPRYLIKTRGQQVTLSCSPISGHRSVSWYQQTPGQGLQFLFEYFSETQRNKGNFPGRFSGRQFSNSRSEMNVSTLELGDSALYLCASSSTGGLFSRNTEAFFGQGTRLTVV.

On this clonotype: Relative to the germline gene, one junction end is altered; a read error may explain this. The rearrangement links TRBV10-3 to TRBJ2-3; D is unclear. Germline V CDR1 and CDR2: ENHRY, SYGVKD. The CDR3 loop spans 14 amino acids. For the CDR3, the DNA is TGTGCCATCAGTGAGCCGATATTAGGAGATACGCAGTGTTTT. Translating gives CAISEPILGDTQCF.

As regards this clonotype: At one end, the junction sequence differs from germline, possibly due to a read error. The chain uses TRBV5-1 and TRBJ2-7; no clear D gene. CDR3 length: 14 residues. Germline V gene sequence: CDR1 SGHRS, CDR2 YFSETQ. This CDR3 is CVSSPEGFLNEQYF. CDR3 nucleotide sequence: TGCGTCAGCAGCCCTGAAGGTTTTTTGAACGAGCAGTACTTC.

This clonotype appeared many times. The chain employs TRBV28 and TRBJ2-7, with D tentatively TRBD1 (5 bases). Trimming stripped 5 bases from V and 0 bases from J, with 14 bases between. Per germline, CDR1 MDHEN and CDR2 SYDVKM. There are 15 residues in the CDR3. This CDR3 reads CASSPLGLLSYEQYF. CDR3 nucleotide sequence: TGTGCCAGCAGTCCGTTGGGGCTCCTCTCCTACGAGCAGTACTTC.